Presented here are 2 T cell receptor beta chains from one specimen sequenced in a study of cytomegalovirus exposure and HLA in healthy donors. PCR amplification relied on 60 Vbeta primers (plus 13 Jbeta primers). Method: immunoSEQ multiplex PCR; TCRdb's copy keeps in-frame clones and lacks some. Its clone listing holds about 130,000 clones. Sequencing was carried out using PBMCs. Receptor source: a man in his forties or fifties in good health and CMV-seronegative.

The chain combines TRBV4-1 with TRBJ1-6, with D tentatively TRBD1 (5 bases). The CDR3 loop spans 14 amino acids. V was pared by 7 bases and J by 8 bases, with 15 bases between. Germline values: CDR1 MGHRA, CDR2 YSYEKL. CDR3 DNA sequence: TGCGCCAGCAACCAGGGCCGGAGGGATTCACCCCTCCACTTT. The encoded protein is CASNQGRRDSPLHF.

This chain connects TRBV13 to TRBJ2-3; 8 positions agree with TRBD2. CDR1 is PRHDT, CDR2 FYEKMQ, per germline (reference sequence). The CDR3 sequence is 17 residues long. V gave up 3 bases and J gave up 4 bases; unmatched junction bases: 12. The CDR3 bases are TGTGCCAGCAGCTTCCCCGCCGGGAGGGCCCCTTCAGATACGCAGTATTTT. It specifies CASSFPAGRAPSDTQYF.